These 14 T cell receptor beta chains share one sample of origin, sequenced in a study of monozygotic twins with cystic fibrosis. Repertoires were generated with immunoSEQ multiplex PCR, while TCRdb's copy carries only in-frame clones and drops some. The data show about 32,000 clones, under 95% seen once. Sequencing was carried out using blood. These receptors were collected from a girl aged 2 to 10 with cystic fibrosis.

The chain uses TRBV4-2 and TRBJ2-7, with D perhaps TRBD2 (5 bases). There are 15 residues in the CDR3. In germline, CDR1 is LGHNA, CDR2 YNFKEQ. V was clipped by 0 bases and J by 2 bases, with 11 bases between them. The CDR3 loop is CASSQDPAVTYEQYF. The CDR3 region has the DNA TGTGCCAGCAGCCAAGACCCAGCGGTCACCTACGAGCAGTACTTC.

The chain carries TRBV28 and TRBJ1-5; D is possibly TRBD1 (5 bases). Trimming removed 2 bases from V and 5 bases from J, with 13 bases in between. This CDR3 region has 15 residues. Germline lookup yields CDR1 MDHEN and CDR2 SYDVKM. CDR3 in amino acids: CASSLSQGVDQPQHF. CDR3 DNA: TGTGCCAGCAGTTTAAGCCAGGGAGTGGATCAGCCCCAGCATTTT.

The gene calls are TRBV6-6 and TRBJ1-1, with 8 bases lining up with TRBD1. CDR1 and CDR2 from the germline V gene are MNHNY and SVGAGI (reference sequence). After removal of 5 bases from V and 4 bases from J, the junction contained 3 bases not matched to a gene. The CDR3 contains 13 residues. The CDR3 nucleotides are TGTGCCAGCAGTCCCGACAGGGGCACTGAAGCTTTCTTT. It is translated as CASSPDRGTEAFF.

The rearrangement links TRBV9 to TRBJ2-7; 15 nucleotides line up with TRBD2. Trimming at V came to 0 bases and at J to 7 bases, leaving 5 bases not matched to a gene. This CDR3 has 16 residues. From germline, CDR1 is SGDLS and CDR2 YYNGEE. The DNA of the CDR3 is TGTGCCAGCAGCGTAGCTGGACTAGCGGGAGGGAGAGAGCAGTACTTC. Translating it yields CASSVAGLAGGREQYF. Full variable domain (rest looked up from reference TRBV9 and TRBJ2-7): DSGVTQTPKHLITATGQRVTLRCSPRSGDLSVYWYQQSLDQGLQFLIQYYNGEERAKGNILERFSAQQFPDLHSELNLSSLELGDSALYFCASSVAGLAGGREQYFGPGTRLTVT.

The chain is built from TRBV9 and TRBJ1-6; a possible D gene is TRBD1 (5 bases). Germline V gives CDR1 SGDLS, CDR2 YYNGEE. CDR3 size: 15 residues. Trimming cost V 7 bases and J 6 bases, with 17 bases left between them. The CDR3 DNA is TGTGCCAGCGGGGCAGGGCGCGATAGTAATTCACCCCTCCACTTT. Its protein is CASGAGRDSNSPLHF.

Turning to this clone: One end of the junction fails to match germline, which may point to a read error. V gene TRBV11-2 combines with J gene TRBJ1-5; D call uncertain. This CDR3 contains 17 residues. Germline lookup yields CDR1 SGHAT and CDR2 FQNNGV. CDR3 protein: CTSSLDSSGDSNQPQHF. As DNA, the CDR3 is TGTACCAGCAGCTTAGATTCTTCAGGAGATAGCAATCAGCCCCAGCATTTT.

The CDR3 DNA reads TGTGCCAGCAGCTTAAGCGGGAGAGGGGAAAAGACCCAGTACTTC. Protein product: CASSLSGRGEKTQYF. The chain recombines TRBV7-2 with TRBJ2-5; TRBD2 matches at 8 bases. The CDR3 sequence is 15 residues long. Trimming took 2 bases from V and 6 from J; bases not matched to a gene: 8. The germline CDR1 and CDR2 sequences are SGHTA and FQGNSA.

The chain is built from TRBV30 and TRBJ1-2; 7 bases line up with TRBD1. V was clipped by 2 bases and J by 6 bases; unmatched bases: 9. The CDR3 runs 14 residues. Germline loops: CDR1 GTSNPN, CDR2 SVGIG (reference sequence). Here the CDR3 DNA reads TGTGCCTGGAGTTGGATAGGGGGCGTAAATGGCTACACCTTC. The encoded protein is CAWSWIGGVNGYTF.

The chain uses TRBV10-2 and TRBJ2-5; D is uncertain. The CDR3 loop spans 11 amino acids. CDR1 is WSHSY and CDR2 is SAAADI in the germline V gene. V was shortened by 7 bases and J by 5 bases, with 8 bases between the two germline ends. The CDR3 region is CASTDGETQYF. The CDR3 DNA follows: TGCGCCAGCACTGACGGGGAGACCCAGTACTTC.

The J gene is TRBJ2-7, the V gene TRBV11-2; TRBD1 is a possible D gene (5 bases). The CDR3 is 15 residues long. V was pared by 1 base and J by 7 bases, with 17 bases between. CDR1 is SGHAT and CDR2 is FQNNGV in the germline V gene. CDR3 DNA sequence: TGTGCCAGCAGCTTAGTCTCACGTGCCCAGGGAGAGCAGTACTTC. It is translated as CASSLVSRAQGEQYF.

The chain has TRBV7-9 and TRBJ2-7, with TRBD2 identical over 10 bases. Germline V lookup: CDR1 SEHNR, CDR2 FQNEAQ (reference sequence). The CDR3 length is 14 residues. With V trimmed by 4 bases and J by 6 bases, 6 bases remained unmatched. CDR3: CASSYLAGGGEQYF. CDR3 DNA: TGTGCCAGCAGCTATTTAGCGGGAGGAGGCGAGCAGTACTTC.

The genes are TRBV19 and TRBJ2-2; the D gene is possibly TRBD1 (5 bases). The germline CDR1 and CDR2 sequences are LNHDA and SQIVND (reference sequence). The CDR3 loop spans 16 amino acids. The ends were cut back, 2 bases at V and 2 bases at J, with 12 bases in the middle. The DNA of the CDR3 is TGTGCCAGTAGTATATCCCAGGGAAGAAACACCGGGGAGCTGTTTTTT. It yields the protein CASSISQGRNTGELFF.

The chain links TRBV27 to TRBJ2-3; the D gene could be TRBD1 or TRBD2 (5 bases each). V lost 5 bases and J 9 bases, leaving 24 bases between the germline ends. Germline-derived CDR1 and CDR2 are MNHEY and SMNVEV (reference sequence). The CDR3 length is 16 residues. The CDR3 DNA reads as TGTGCCAGCAGTCCTCTTTATACGGGACGGGGCGGGACGCAGTATTTT. It is translated as CASSPLYTGRGGTQYF.

This clone was found once. As DNA, the CDR3 is TGTGCCAGTTCGGGACTAGCGGAGTACAATGAGCAGTTCTTC. Protein sequence: CASSGLAEYNEQFF. This rearrangement joins TRBV25-1 to TRBJ2-1; 11 positions match TRBD2. V shed 9 bases and J 4 bases; nucleotides not matched to a gene: 5. This CDR3 is built from 14 residues. Germline V gene data show CDR1 as MGHDK and CDR2 as SYGVNS.